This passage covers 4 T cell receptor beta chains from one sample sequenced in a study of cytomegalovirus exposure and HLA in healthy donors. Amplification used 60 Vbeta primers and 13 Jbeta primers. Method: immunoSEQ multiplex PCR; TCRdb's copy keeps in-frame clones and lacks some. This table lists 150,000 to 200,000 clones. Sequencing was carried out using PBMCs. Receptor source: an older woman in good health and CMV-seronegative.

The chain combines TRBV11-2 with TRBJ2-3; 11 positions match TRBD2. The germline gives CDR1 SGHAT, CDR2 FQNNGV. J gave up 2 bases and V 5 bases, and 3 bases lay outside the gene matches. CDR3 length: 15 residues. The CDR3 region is CASSLSGRATDTQYF. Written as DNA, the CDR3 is TGTGCCAGCAGCCTTAGCGGGAGGGCCACAGATACGCAGTATTTT.

CDR3 sequence reads: CATSPRARGPETQYF. CDR3 DNA sequence: TGTGCCACCAGTCCCCGGGCCAGGGGTCCAGAGACCCAGTACTTC. The gene calls are TRBV15 and TRBJ2-5, with D perhaps matching TRBD1 (6 bases). Trimming took 6 bases from V and 4 from J, leaving 18 bases between them. This CDR3 is built from 15 residues. Looked up from germline, CDR1 is LNHNV and CDR2 is YYDKDF (reference sequence).

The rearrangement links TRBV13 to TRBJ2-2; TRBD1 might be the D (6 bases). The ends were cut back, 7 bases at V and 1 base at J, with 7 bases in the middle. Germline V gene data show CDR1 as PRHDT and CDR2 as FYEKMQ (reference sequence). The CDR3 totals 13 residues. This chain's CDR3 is CASKTGNTGELFF. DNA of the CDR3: TGTGCCAGCAAGACAGGGAACACCGGGGAGCTGTTTTTT. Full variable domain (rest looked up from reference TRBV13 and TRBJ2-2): AAGVIQSPRHLIKEKRETATLKCYPIPRHDTVYWYQQGPGQDPQFLISFYEKMQSDKGSIPDRFSAQQFSDYHSELNMSSLELGDSALYFCASKTGNTGELFFGEGSRLTVL.

The CDR3, as DNA: TGTGCCAGCACCCCCGACAGGTGGGGTAATTCACCCCTCCACTTT. Its translation is CASTPDRWGNSPLHF. The rearrangement joins TRBV2 to TRBJ1-6; D is possibly TRBD1 (6 bases). The V end lost 7 bases, the J end lost 6 bases, and 16 bases lay between the germline ends. Germline assignment: CDR1 SNHLY and CDR2 FYNNEI. The CDR3 sequence is 15 residues long.